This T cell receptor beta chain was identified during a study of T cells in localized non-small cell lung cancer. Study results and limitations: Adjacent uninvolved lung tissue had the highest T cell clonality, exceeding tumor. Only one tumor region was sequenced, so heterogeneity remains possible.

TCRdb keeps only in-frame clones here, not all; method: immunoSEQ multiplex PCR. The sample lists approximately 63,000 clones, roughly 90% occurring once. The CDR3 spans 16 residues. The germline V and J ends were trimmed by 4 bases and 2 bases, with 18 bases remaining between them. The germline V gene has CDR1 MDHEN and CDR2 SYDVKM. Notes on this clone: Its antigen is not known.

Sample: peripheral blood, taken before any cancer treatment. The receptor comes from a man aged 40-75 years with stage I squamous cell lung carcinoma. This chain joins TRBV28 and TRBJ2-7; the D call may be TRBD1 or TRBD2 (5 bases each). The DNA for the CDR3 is TGTGCCAGCAGTTCTTCCGGGACCAGGCGGACCTACGAGCAGTACTTC. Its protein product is CASSSSGTRRTYEQYF.